The T cell receptor (beta chain) described here comes from a study of early T cells in non-severe SARS-CoV-2 infection. Study details: Sequencing targeted bulk RNA from unsorted whole blood, leaving chains unpaired.

Trimming pared 2 bases from V and 9 bases from J, leaving 5 bases between. Germline assignment: CDR1 MNHEY and CDR2 SVGEGT. The length of the CDR3 is 11 residues. The protocol attached unique molecular identifiers to individual cDNA molecules. One entry per CDR3 protein, called by TCRdb with MiXCR from the 5' RACE reads. This sample has roughly 51,000 distinct CDR3 sequences; about 6.5% occur once, and the top ten carry about 2.7%. This clonotype has more than one count but fewer than ten. The specimen comprised whole blood, sampled at baseline. This receptor was taken from an adult who was a healthcare worker with PCR-confirmed SARS-CoV-2 infection or an uninfected control (not recorded which). The chain recombines TRBV6-2 or TRBV6-3 with TRBJ2-1; no definite D call. The CDR3 bases are TGTGCCAGCAGTTACGAGGCTGAGCAGTTCTTC. It specifies CASSYEAEQFF.